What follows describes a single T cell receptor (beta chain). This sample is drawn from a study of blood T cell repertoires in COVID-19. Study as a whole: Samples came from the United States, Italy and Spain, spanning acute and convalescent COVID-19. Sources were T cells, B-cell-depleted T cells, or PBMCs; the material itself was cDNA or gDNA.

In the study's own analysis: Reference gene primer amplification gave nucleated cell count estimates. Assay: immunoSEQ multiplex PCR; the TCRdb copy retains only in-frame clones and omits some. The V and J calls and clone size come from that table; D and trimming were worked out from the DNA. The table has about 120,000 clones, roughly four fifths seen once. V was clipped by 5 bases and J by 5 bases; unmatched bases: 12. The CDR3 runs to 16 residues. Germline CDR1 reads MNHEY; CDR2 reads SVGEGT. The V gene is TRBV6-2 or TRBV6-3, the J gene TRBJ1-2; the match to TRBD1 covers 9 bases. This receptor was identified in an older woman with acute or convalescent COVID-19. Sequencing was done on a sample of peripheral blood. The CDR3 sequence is CASSTGTGIYSYGYTF. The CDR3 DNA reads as TGTGCCAGCAGTACCGGGACAGGGATCTATTCTTATGGCTACACCTTC.